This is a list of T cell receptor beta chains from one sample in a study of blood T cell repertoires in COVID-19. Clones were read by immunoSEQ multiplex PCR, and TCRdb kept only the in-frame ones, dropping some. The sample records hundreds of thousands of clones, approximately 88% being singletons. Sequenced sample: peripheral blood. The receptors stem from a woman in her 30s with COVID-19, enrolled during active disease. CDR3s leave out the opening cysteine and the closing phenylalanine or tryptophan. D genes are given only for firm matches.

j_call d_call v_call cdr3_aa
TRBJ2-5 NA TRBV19 ASSSLGLPQETQY
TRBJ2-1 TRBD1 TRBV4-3 ASSQGFASGQGPYNEQF
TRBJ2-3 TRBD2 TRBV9 ASSVRGGAAGDTQY
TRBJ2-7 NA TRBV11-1 ASSLKWTDYEQY
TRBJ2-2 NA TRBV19 ASSMKMGRGFLTGELF
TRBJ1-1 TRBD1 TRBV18 ASSHVAGQGGVTEAF
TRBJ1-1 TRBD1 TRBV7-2 ASSQQGAGNTEAF
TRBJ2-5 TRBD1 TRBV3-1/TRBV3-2 ASSPTGLETQY
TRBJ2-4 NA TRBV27 ASSLRRPGGGKNIQY
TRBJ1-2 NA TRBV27 ASKGGYGYT
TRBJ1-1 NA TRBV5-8 ASSLDGRGTEAF
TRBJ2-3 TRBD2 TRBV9 ASSVGLAGDADTQY
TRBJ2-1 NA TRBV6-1 ASSERRTYNEQF
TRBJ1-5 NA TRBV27 ASGGGHSNQPQH
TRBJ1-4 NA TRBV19 ASSTITRRGNEKLF
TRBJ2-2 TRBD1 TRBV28 ASRVGQGILSGELF
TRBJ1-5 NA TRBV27 ASSFHGGGNSNQPQH
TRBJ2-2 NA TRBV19 ASSPPGWDTGELF
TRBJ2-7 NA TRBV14 ASSQDWTAVRQY
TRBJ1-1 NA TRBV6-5 ASSYQGNTEAF
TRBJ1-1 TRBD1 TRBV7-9 ASSAHAGTGVTEAF
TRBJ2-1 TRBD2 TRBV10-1 ASGERGEYNEQF
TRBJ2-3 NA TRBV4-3 ASSQESFPLARPTDTQY
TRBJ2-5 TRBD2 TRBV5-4 ASSSRSSAGGETQY
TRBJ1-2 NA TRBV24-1 ATSDQRTGGDSYT
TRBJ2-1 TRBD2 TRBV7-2 ASSLVLASINEQF
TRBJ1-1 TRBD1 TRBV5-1 ASSLRDSYTEAF
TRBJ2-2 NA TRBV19 ASKVGGTGELF
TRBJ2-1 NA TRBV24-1 ATSDSSNEQF
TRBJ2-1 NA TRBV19 ASGPGGARISYNEQF
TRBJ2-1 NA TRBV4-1 ASSQGGRWF
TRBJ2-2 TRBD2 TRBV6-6 ASSRPRSGGGTGELF
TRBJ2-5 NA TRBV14 ASSQGHIQETQY
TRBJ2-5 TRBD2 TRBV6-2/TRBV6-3 ASSNRAGLAALQETQY
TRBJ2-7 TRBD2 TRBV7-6 ASSFRVGLAGAYEQY
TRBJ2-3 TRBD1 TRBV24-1 ATSEMDRDLNTQY
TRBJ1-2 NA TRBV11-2 ASSLNGMGYT
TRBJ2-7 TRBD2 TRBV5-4 ASSFLRTSGAVQYEQY
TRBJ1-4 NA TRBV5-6 ASSSTGREKLF
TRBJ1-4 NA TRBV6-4 ASSDSGAREKLF